This T cell receptor (beta chain) originates from a study of cytomegalovirus exposure and HLA in healthy donors. In regard to this clone: The antigen is unknown.

Use of 60 Vbeta and 13 Jbeta primers characterized the PCR. The assay was immunoSEQ multiplex PCR, and TCRdb's table has in-frame clones only and misses some. Of about 200,000 clones listed, 75% to 85% are singletons. Notes on the study in general: Reports indicate that TCR beta sequences accurately predicted the HLA-A and HLA-B alleles of most subjects.

The sequenced sample was PBMCs. The sequence was collected from a woman aged 40 to 55 in good health and CMV-seronegative.

CDR3 sequence: CASSLRSREQYF. In nucleotides, the CDR3 is TGTGCCAGCAGTTTAAGGTCGCGGGAGCAGTACTTC. The V gene is TRBV28, the J gene TRBJ2-7; D ambiguous. V lost 2 bases and J lost 7, with 9 bases in between. The V gene's germline CDR1 is MDHEN and CDR2 SYDVKM. CDR3 length: 12 amino acids.